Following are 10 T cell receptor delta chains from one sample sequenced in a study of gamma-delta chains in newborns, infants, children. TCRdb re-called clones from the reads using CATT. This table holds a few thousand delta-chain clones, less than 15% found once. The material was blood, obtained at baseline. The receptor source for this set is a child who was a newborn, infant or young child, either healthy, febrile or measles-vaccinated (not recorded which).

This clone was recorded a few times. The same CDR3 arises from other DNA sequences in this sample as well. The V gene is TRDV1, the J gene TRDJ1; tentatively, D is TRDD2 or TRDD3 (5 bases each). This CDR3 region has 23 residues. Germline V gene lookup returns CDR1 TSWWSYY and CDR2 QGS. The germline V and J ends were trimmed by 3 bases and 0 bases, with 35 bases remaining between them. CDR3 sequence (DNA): TGTGCTCTTGGGGATCCGTACACCCCCTACGGGCTGGGCTTTTCCCTTTACACCGATAAACTCATCTTT. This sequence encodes CALGDPYTPYGLGFSLYTDKLIF.

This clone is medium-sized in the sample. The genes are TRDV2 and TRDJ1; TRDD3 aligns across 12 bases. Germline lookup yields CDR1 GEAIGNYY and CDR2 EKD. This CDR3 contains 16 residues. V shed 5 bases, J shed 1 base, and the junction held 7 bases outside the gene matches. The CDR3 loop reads CACVGLGDTRTDKLIF. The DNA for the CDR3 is TGTGCCTGTGTGGGGCTGGGGGATACGCGCACCGATAAACTCATCTTT.

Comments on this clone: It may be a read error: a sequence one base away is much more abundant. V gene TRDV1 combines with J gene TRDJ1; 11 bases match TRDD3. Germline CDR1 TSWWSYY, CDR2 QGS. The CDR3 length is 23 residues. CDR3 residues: CALEELIGPTLGDTHKYTDKLIF. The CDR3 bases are TGTGCTCTTGAGGAACTAATCGGACCCACTCTGGGGGATACACACAAGTACACCGATAAACTCATCTTT.

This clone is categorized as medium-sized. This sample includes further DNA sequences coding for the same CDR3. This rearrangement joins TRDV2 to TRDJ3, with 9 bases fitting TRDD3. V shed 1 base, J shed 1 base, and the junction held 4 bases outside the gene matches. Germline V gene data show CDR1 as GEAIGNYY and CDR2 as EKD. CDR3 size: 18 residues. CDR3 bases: TGTGCCTGTGACACTGGGGGATATGGTTCCTGGGACACCCGACAGATGTTTTTC. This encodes CACDTGGYGSWDTRQMFF.

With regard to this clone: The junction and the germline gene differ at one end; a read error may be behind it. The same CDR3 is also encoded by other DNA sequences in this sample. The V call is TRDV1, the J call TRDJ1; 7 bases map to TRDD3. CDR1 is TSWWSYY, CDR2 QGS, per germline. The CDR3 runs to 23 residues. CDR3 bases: TGTGCTCTTGGGGAACCGATCTACGCGGGGGTTTTACTGGGGCCCAAGGACACCGATAAACTCATCTTC. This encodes CALGEPIYAGVLLGPKDTDKLIF.

The CDR3 sequence: CALGKQYPGKGLLGDVHISDKLIF. The CDR3 nucleotides read TGTGCTCTTGGGAAACAATATCCCGGGAAGGGTTTACTGGGGGATGTACATATCTCCGATAAACTCATCTTT. This sequence joins TRDV1 and TRDJ1, with 10 bases identical to TRDD3. The CDR3 runs 24 residues. The V and J ends lost 5 bases and 3 bases, in that order; junction bases with no gene match: 33. Germline loops: CDR1 TSWWSYY, CDR2 QGS.

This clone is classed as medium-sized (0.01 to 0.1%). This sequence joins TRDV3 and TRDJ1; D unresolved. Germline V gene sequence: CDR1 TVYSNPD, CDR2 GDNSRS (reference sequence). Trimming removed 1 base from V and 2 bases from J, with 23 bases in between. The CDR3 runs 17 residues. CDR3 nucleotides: TGTGCCTTTAAGGTCGTCGCGTGGACTGCAACTACCGATAAACTCATCTTT. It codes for CAFKVVAWTATTDKLIF.

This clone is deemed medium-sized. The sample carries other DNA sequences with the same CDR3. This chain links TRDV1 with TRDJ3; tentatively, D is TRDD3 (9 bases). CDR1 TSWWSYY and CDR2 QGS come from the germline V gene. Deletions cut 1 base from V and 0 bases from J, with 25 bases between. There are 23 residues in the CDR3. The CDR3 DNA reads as TGTGCTCTTGGGGAACGATCTTCCTACAACTGGGGGACGAGCTCCTGGGACACCCGACAGATGTTTTTC. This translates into CALGERSSYNWGTSSWDTRQMFF.

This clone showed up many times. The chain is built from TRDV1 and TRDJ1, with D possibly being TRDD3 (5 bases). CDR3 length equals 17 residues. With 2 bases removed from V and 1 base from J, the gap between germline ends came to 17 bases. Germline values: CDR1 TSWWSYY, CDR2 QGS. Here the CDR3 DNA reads TGTGCTCTTGGGGAATTCGGGACGGGGACCCTCACCGATAAACTCATCTTT. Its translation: CALGEFGTGTLTDKLIF.

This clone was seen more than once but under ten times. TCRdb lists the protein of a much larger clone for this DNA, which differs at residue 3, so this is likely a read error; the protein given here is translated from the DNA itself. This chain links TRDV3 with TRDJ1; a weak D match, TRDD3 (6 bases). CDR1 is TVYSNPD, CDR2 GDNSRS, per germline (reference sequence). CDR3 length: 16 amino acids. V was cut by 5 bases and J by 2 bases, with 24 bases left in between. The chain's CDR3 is CALRGGYWAGTDKLIF. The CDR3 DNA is TGTGCCCTCCGGGGGGGGTACTGGGCTGGAACCGATAAACTCATCTTT.